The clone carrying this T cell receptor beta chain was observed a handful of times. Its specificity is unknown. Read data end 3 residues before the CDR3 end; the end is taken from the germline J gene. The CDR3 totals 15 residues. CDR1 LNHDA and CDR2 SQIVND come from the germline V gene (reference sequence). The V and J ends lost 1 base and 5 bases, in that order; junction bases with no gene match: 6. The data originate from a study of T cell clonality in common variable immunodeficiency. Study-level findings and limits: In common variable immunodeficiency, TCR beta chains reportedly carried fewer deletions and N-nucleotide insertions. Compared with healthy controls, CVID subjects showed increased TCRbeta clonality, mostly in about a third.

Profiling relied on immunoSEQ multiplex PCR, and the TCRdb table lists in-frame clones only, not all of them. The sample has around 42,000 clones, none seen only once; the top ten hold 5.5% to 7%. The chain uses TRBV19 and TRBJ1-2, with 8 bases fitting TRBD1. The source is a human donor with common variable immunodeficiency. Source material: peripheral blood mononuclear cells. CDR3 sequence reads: CASSIGGQGFYGYTF. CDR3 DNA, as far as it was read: TGTGCCAGTAGTATAGGCGGACAGGGTTTTTATGGC.